The 30 T cell receptor beta chains reported below all come from one sample, sequenced in a study of OX40 agonist ivuxolimab in advanced cancers. TCRdb keeps only in-frame clones here, not all; method: immunoSEQ multiplex PCR. Among 65,000 to 95,000 clones, 88% were seen once, and the ten largest hold approximately 0.45%. This material consisted of CD4+ or CD8+ T cells sorted from blood, taken in a trial of the OX40 agonist ivuxolimab. These receptors originate from an adult with an advanced solid tumor such as melanoma, head and neck, liver or kidney cancer.

The V call is TRBV29-1, the J call TRBJ1-2; D gene ambiguous. With 6 bases removed from V and 8 bases from J, the gap between germline ends came to 13 bases. The germline CDR1 and CDR2 sequences are SQVTM and ANQGSEA. The CDR3 extends over 11 amino acids. Written as DNA, the CDR3 is TGCAGCGTCCGGACGGAAGGAGGCTACACCTTC. This sequence encodes CSVRTEGGYTF.

CDR3 sequence (DNA): TGTGCCAGCAGGGAAGACAGGAGAGATGGCTACACCTTC. It is translated as CASREDRRDGYTF. V usage is TRBV27 and J usage is TRBJ1-2; tentatively, D is TRBD1 (6 bases). The CDR3 loop spans 13 amino acids. Looked up from germline, CDR1 is MNHEY and CDR2 is SMNVEV (reference sequence). Trimming pared 6 bases from V and 6 bases from J, leaving 14 bases between.

This clone was recorded only once. The chain combines TRBV6-6 with TRBJ1-2; TRBD1 is a possible D gene (5 bases). The V end was cut by 0 bases, the J end by 6 bases, with 11 bases between. This CDR3 is 14 amino acids long. The germline V gene encodes CDR1 MNHNY and CDR2 SVGAGI (reference sequence). As DNA, the CDR3 is TGTGCCAGCAGTTACTCGGAGGGGCTGGATGGCTACACCTTC. It translates to CASSYSEGLDGYTF.

The V gene is TRBV6-5, the J gene TRBJ1-5; D remains ambiguous. Deletions cut 7 bases from V and 5 bases from J, with 15 bases between. The CDR3 sequence is 14 residues long. Germline V gene lookup returns CDR1 MNHEY and CDR2 SVGAGI. CDR3 sequence: CASTERGPDQPQHF. CDR3 coding DNA: TGTGCCAGCACCGAACGCGGACCGGATCAGCCCCAGCATTTT.

The chain recombines TRBV4-1 with TRBJ1-2, with a tentative D call TRBD1 (5 bases). The CDR3 covers 15 residues. V was clipped by 1 base and J by 8 bases, with 17 bases between them. Germline CDR1 reads MGHRA; CDR2 reads YSYEKL. CDR3 sequence reads: CASSQGGADHGGYTF. The CDR3 DNA is TGCGCCAGCAGCCAAGGAGGGGCAGACCATGGAGGCTACACCTTC.

The CDR3 sequence: CASSSTSGYHNEQFF. CDR3 coding DNA: TGTGCCAGCAGTTCAACTAGCGGATACCACAATGAGCAGTTCTTC. V is TRBV28 and J is TRBJ2-1; 8 bases are a match to TRBD2. J lost 5 bases, V lost 4 bases, and 7 bases had no gene match. The CDR3 has 15 amino acids. Germline loops: CDR1 MDHEN, CDR2 SYDVKM. Looking up the rest from reference TRBV28 and TRBJ2-1 gives the full variable domain: DVKVTQSSRYLVKRTGEKVFLECVQDMDHENMFWYRQDPGLGLRLIYFSYDVKMKEKGDIPEGYSVSREKKERFSLILESASTNQTSMYLCASSSTSGYHNEQFFGPGTRLTVL.

The V gene is TRBV11-2, the J gene TRBJ1-5; 8 bases are shared with TRBD1. The germline V gene encodes CDR1 SGHAT and CDR2 FQNNGV. The CDR3 has 14 amino acids. The trim removed 1 base at V and 7 bases at J, leaving 3 bases unmatched. The CDR3 DNA is TGTGCCAGCAGCTTAGCAGGGGGCGAGCAGCCCCAGCATTTT. The encoded protein is CASSLAGGEQPQHF.

The rearrangement uses TRBV7-2 and TRBJ2-7; TRBD1 is a possible D gene (6 bases). The germline CDR1 and CDR2 sequences are SGHTA and FQGNSA. V was trimmed by 6 bases and J by 2 bases, leaving 14 bases between them. The CDR3 runs 14 residues. Written as DNA, the CDR3 is TGTGCCAGCAGAAGAAGTACAGGGACCTACGAGCAGTACTTC. Its translation: CASRRSTGTYEQYF.

This chain uses TRBV2 with TRBJ2-1; either TRBD1 or TRBD2 may fit D (5 bases each). V was trimmed by 6 bases and J by 3 bases, leaving 15 bases between them. The CDR3 runs to 15 residues. From germline, CDR1 is SNHLY and CDR2 FYNNEI. CDR3 region: CASSVMGRLYNEQFF. CDR3 coding DNA: TGTGCCAGCAGCGTTATGGGACGCCTCTACAATGAGCAGTTCTTC.

The chain uses TRBV5-1 and TRBJ2-5, with TRBD1 identical over 9 bases. Looked up from germline, CDR1 is SGHRS and CDR2 is YFSETQ. V shed 3 bases, J shed 3 bases, and the junction held 0 bases outside the gene matches. The CDR3 is made up of 13 amino acids. The CDR3 bases are TGCGCCAGCAGCTGGGACAGGGAAGAGACCCAGTACTTC. This sequence encodes CASSWDREETQYF.

This chain connects TRBV18 to TRBJ2-3; 9 bases map to TRBD1. The CDR3 has 16 amino acids. V gave up 3 bases and J gave up 2 bases; unmatched junction bases: 6. Germline CDR1 KGHSH, CDR2 LQKENI. CDR3 nucleotides: TGTGCCAGCTCACCGCCTCGGGACAGGGTCACAGATACGCAGTATTTT. It codes for CASSPPRDRVTDTQYF.

CDR3 in amino acids: CASSPLDRASGTEAFF. The CDR3 DNA sequence: TGTGCCAGCAGCCCTCTGGACAGGGCCTCTGGCACTGAAGCTTTCTTT. The chain couples TRBV16 to TRBJ1-1; TRBD1 aligns across 8 bases. The CDR3 consists of 16 residues. The ends lost 4 bases at V and 4 bases at J; junction bases unmatched: 11. In germline, CDR1 is KGHSY, CDR2 FQNENV.

This clone was seen only once. The chain combines TRBV4-3 with TRBJ2-2, with D perhaps TRBD1 (6 bases). CDR1 is LGHNA, CDR2 YSLEER, per germline. This CDR3 is 14 amino acids long. Trimming removed 4 bases from V and 5 bases from J, with 11 bases in between. The CDR3 is CASSRDKGTGELFF. DNA for the CDR3: TGCGCCAGCAGCCGGGACAAGGGGACCGGGGAGCTGTTTTTT.

This clone was seen once. The genes are TRBV4-2 and TRBJ2-7; 8 bases are a match to TRBD1. This CDR3 contains 15 residues. The germline V gene encodes CDR1 LGHNA and CDR2 YNFKEQ. The V segment lost 0 bases and the J segment 6 bases; nucleotides outside the gene matches: 7. The CDR3 sequence is CASSQDDRGVSEQYF. DNA of the CDR3: TGTGCCAGCAGCCAAGACGACAGGGGCGTGAGCGAGCAGTACTTC.

This clone was recorded a few times. The chain is built from TRBV29-1 and TRBJ1-2, with 9 bases that match TRBD1. The CDR3 covers 13 residues. CDR1 and CDR2 (germline): SQVTM, ANQGSEA. The V gene end was trimmed by 2 bases and the J gene end by 7 bases; junction bases not matched to a gene: 5. The CDR3 DNA sequence: TGCAGCGTTGAAACTACAGGGGGCGGTGGCTACACCTTC. This encodes CSVETTGGGGYTF.

The chain joins TRBV5-4 to TRBJ2-5; D is unresolved. Trimming cost V 1 base and J 2 bases, with 6 bases left between them. Germline V gives CDR1 SGHNT, CDR2 YYREEE (reference sequence). The CDR3 totals 13 residues. Here the CDR3 reads CASSLLEQETQYF. The CDR3 nucleotides read TGTGCCAGCAGCTTGTTAGAGCAAGAGACCCAGTACTTC.

This clone came up once. This chain connects TRBV11-2 to TRBJ2-3; 9 bases are shared with TRBD2. Trimming removed 5 bases from V and 5 bases from J; junction bases left unmatched: 5. The CDR3 length is 14 residues. Germline-derived CDR1 and CDR2 are SGHAT and FQNNGV. The CDR3 is CASSPTSGGDTQYF. The CDR3, as DNA: TGTGCCAGCAGCCCGACTAGCGGCGGAGATACGCAGTATTTT.

The chain combines TRBV5-1 with TRBJ2-3; D might be TRBD2 (7 bases). The V end lost 2 bases, the J end lost 5 bases, and 15 bases lay between the germline ends. This CDR3 has 15 amino acids. CDR1 and CDR2 (germline): SGHRS, YFSETQ. The CDR3 protein is CASSFSGGAGDTQYF. CDR3 nucleotides: TGCGCCAGCAGCTTTAGTGGGGGGGCCGGAGATACGCAGTATTTT.

This chain links TRBV6-5 with TRBJ2-5, with 9 positions matching TRBD2. CDR1 MNHEY and CDR2 SVGAGI come from the germline V gene. J was trimmed by 4 bases and V by 2 bases; bases with no gene match: 8. This CDR3 is built from 16 residues. Written as DNA, the CDR3 is TGTGCCAGCAGTTACGGCGGGGGGGCCCCGCGAGAGACCCAGTACTTC. Amino acids: CASSYGGGAPRETQYF.

The rearrangement joins TRBV6-5 to TRBJ1-5; TRBD1 agrees at 7 bases. This CDR3 region has 16 residues. Germline V gene sequence: CDR1 MNHEY, CDR2 SVGAGI. The junction had 11 bases not matched to a gene; V was cut back by 4 bases and J by 5 bases. In DNA form, the CDR3 reads TGTGCCAGCAGTTCTACCCAAGGGGGCAGGGATCAGCCCCAGCATTTT. As protein: CASSSTQGGRDQPQHF.

V gene TRBV21-1 combines with J gene TRBJ1-4. TRBV21-1 is tagged as a pseudogene. This CDR3 has 17 amino acids. DNA of the CDR3: TGTGCCAGCAGCTTTCGGTGGGGGACGGGGAGAAATGAAAAACTGTTTTTT. Protein sequence: CASSFRWGTGRNEKLFF.

The gene calls are TRBV29-1 and TRBJ1-2; the D is unclear. V dropped 4 bases and J dropped 4 bases, with 13 bases sitting between them. The CDR3 runs to 13 residues. Looked up from germline, CDR1 is SQVTM and CDR2 is ANQGSEA. The CDR3 sequence is CSVGAVRGYGYTF. CDR3 in DNA: TGCAGCGTTGGGGCGGTTAGAGGCTATGGCTACACCTTC.

The chain uses TRBV7-8 and TRBJ2-5; weak D call: TRBD2 (6 bases). Germline V gives CDR1 SGHVS, CDR2 FQNEAQ. The ends were cut back, 5 bases at V and 1 base at J, with 17 bases in the middle. The CDR3 runs 16 residues. The CDR3 loop reads CASSRAGVGGQETQYF. As DNA, the CDR3 is TGTGCCAGCAGCCGCGCTGGGGTGGGGGGCCAAGAGACCCAGTACTTC.

The gene calls are TRBV2 and TRBJ1-1, with D maybe TRBD1 (6 bases). Germline-derived CDR1 and CDR2 are SNHLY and FYNNEI. V was clipped by 10 bases and J by 7 bases, with 16 bases between them. The CDR3 sequence is 12 residues long. CDR3 nucleotide sequence: TGTGCCACCGGGGGGGCTAGGGATGAAGCTTTCTTT. Residues: CATGGARDEAFF.

The chain employs TRBV5-4 and TRBJ1-1; no clear D. Germline CDR1 is SGHNT and CDR2 is YYREEE (reference sequence). CDR3 size: 15 residues. The V end was cut by 0 bases, the J end by 3 bases, with 12 bases between. This CDR3 is CASSLARAGDTEAFF. The CDR3 DNA reads TGTGCCAGCAGCTTGGCGAGGGCTGGAGACACTGAAGCTTTCTTT.

The chain uses TRBV4-2 and TRBJ1-1, with TRBD1 matching over 9 bases. The CDR3 is 15 amino acids. Germline V gene lookup returns CDR1 LGHNA and CDR2 YNFKEQ. With 4 bases clipped from V and 4 bases from J, the junction kept 7 bases outside the gene matches. The CDR3 is CASSLPGQGPTEAFF. CDR3 nucleotides: TGTGCCAGCAGCCTGCCGGGACAGGGTCCCACTGAAGCTTTCTTT.

V gene TRBV7-3 combines with J gene TRBJ1-1; D gene ambiguous. Trimming took off 5 bases at V and 5 bases at J, with 12 bases between the two ends. This CDR3 region has 13 residues. CDR1 is SGHTA and CDR2 is FQGTGA in the germline V gene. Here the CDR3 DNA reads TGTGCCAGCAGCCAGACCCCGGGGACTGAAGCTTTCTTT. Encoded protein: CASSQTPGTEAFF.

About this clone: Sequence at one end of the junction differs from germline and may be a read error. The chain uses TRBV7-7 and TRBJ2-2; tentatively, D is TRBD1 or TRBD2 (5 bases each). The CDR3 covers 13 residues. Germline-derived CDR1 and CDR2 are SSHAT and FNYEAQ (reference sequence). The CDR3 DNA reads as TGTGCTAGCAGCCCCGGGACCACCGGGGAGCTGTTTTTT. It encodes CASSPGTTGELFF.

The V and J genes are TRBV4-2 and TRBJ1-4; D ambiguous. Germline values: CDR1 LGHNA, CDR2 YNFKEQ. The CDR3 has 17 amino acids. Trimming removed 0 bases from V and 2 bases from J, with 13 bases in between. CDR3 sequence: CASSQDLLSGTNEKLFF. The CDR3 nucleotides read TGTGCCAGCAGCCAAGATCTACTCTCAGGTACTAATGAAAAACTGTTTTTT.

J is TRBJ2-3 and V is TRBV10-3; the match to TRBD2 covers 7 bases. The CDR3 runs to 16 residues. With V trimmed by 0 bases and J by 5 bases, 8 bases remained unmatched. Germline CDR1 reads ENHRY; CDR2 reads SYGVKD. The CDR3 reads CAISESGGRDGDTQYF. In DNA form, the CDR3 reads TGTGCCATCAGTGAGTCGGGAGGGCGGGACGGAGATACGCAGTATTTT.